These 32 T cell receptor beta chains came from one sample sequenced in a study of shared clonotypes between healthy human individuals. Clones were read by immunoSEQ multiplex PCR, and TCRdb kept only the in-frame ones, dropping some. The table shows about 2.2 million clones, with 93% occurring only once. As defined, naive CD8 cells were CD45RO-negative and positively selected for CCR7, with terminally differentiated effector memory CD45RA+ cells excluded. Sequenced material: naive CD8+ T cells from PBMCs. The receptors here all came from a man aged 18 to 35 in good health. Some clones in this sample may be carry-over from other donors' samples.

The chain has TRBV27 and TRBJ2-3, with 8 bases that match TRBD1. Germline V gives CDR1 MNHEY, CDR2 SMNVEV (reference sequence). Trimming at V came to 4 bases and at J to 9 bases, leaving 6 bases not matched to a gene. The CDR3 consists of 13 residues. CDR3 coding DNA: TGTGCCAGCAGTTCCAGGACAGGGCGGACGCAGTATTTT. It is translated as CASSSRTGRTQYF.

J is TRBJ2-1 and V is TRBV4-3; a weak D match, TRBD2 (7 bases). CDR1 and CDR2 (germline): LGHNA, YSLEER. CDR3 length equals 11 residues. Trimming removed 8 bases at V and 9 bases at J, with 11 bases between. The CDR3 nucleotides read TGCGCCAGCGGGGGGGCCAGTGAGCAGTTCTTC. Amino acid sequence: CASGGASEQFF.

This rearrangement joins TRBV13 to TRBJ2-7; 8 nucleotides agree with TRBD1. The J segment lost 2 bases and the V segment lost 5 bases, leaving 17 bases of the junction unmatched. Germline values: CDR1 PRHDT, CDR2 FYEKMQ (reference sequence). The CDR3 is 18 residues long. The CDR3: CASSPPGQVPGIPYEQYF. The CDR3 bases are TGTGCCAGCAGCCCCCCGGGACAGGTACCAGGCATCCCCTACGAGCAGTACTTC.

The CDR3 nucleotides are TGCAGCGTTGAACTGCCGGGACTAGCGGCTGAAGAGACCCAGTACTTC. It specifies CSVELPGLAAEETQYF. V is TRBV29-1 and J is TRBJ2-5; 11 nucleotides line up with TRBD2. This CDR3 is built from 16 residues. V was pared by 2 bases and J by 3 bases, with 8 bases of the junction left unmatched. Germline V gene lookup returns CDR1 SQVTM and CDR2 ANQGSEA.

The CDR3 region is CASSLNIFGEQYF. The CDR3 DNA reads TGTGCCAGCAGCCTAAACATTTTCGGCGAGCAGTACTTC. The chain carries TRBV13 and TRBJ2-7; the D is unclear. V dropped 5 bases and J dropped 6 bases, with 14 bases sitting between them. The CDR3 consists of 13 residues. The V gene's germline CDR1 is PRHDT and CDR2 FYEKMQ (reference sequence).

The V call is TRBV29-1, the J call TRBJ2-7; TRBD1 might be the D (6 bases). The V end lost 6 bases, the J end lost 1 base, and 13 bases lay between the germline ends. CDR3 size: 13 residues. Looked up from germline, CDR1 is SQVTM and CDR2 is ANQGSEA. CDR3 amino acids: CSVGSGESYEQYF. The CDR3 DNA reads as TGCAGCGTCGGTTCAGGGGAATCCTACGAGCAGTACTTC.

This chain uses TRBV7-9 with TRBJ2-1, with 7 nucleotides matching TRBD1. Trimming at V came to 5 bases and at J to 2 bases, leaving 3 bases not matched to a gene. Germline V CDR1 and CDR2: SEHNR, FQNEAQ (reference sequence). The CDR3 extends over 14 amino acids. Written as DNA, the CDR3 is TGTGCCAGCAGCGTGACAGGGACCTACAATGAGCAGTTCTTC. Encoded protein: CASSVTGTYNEQFF.

This sequence joins TRBV6-6 and TRBJ2-1; D gene unclear. Deletions cut 0 bases from V and 0 bases from J, with 9 bases between. The CDR3 consists of 16 residues. Germline values: CDR1 MNHNY, CDR2 SVGAGI (reference sequence). The DNA of the CDR3 is TGTGCCAGCAGTTACTCTCGCGCGAGCTCCTACAATGAGCAGTTCTTC. Translated: CASSYSRASSYNEQFF.

V is TRBV27 and J is TRBJ2-7; tentatively, D is TRBD2 (6 bases). The germline CDR1 and CDR2 sequences are MNHEY and SMNVEV (reference sequence). V was pared by 0 bases and J by 3 bases, with 9 bases between. CDR3 length: 14 amino acids. For the CDR3, the DNA is TGTGCCAGCAGTTTATCGGGGAGGATCTACGAGCAGTACTTC. This encodes CASSLSGRIYEQYF.

This clone was picked up one time. The CDR3: CASSLARTGEYQETQYF. The CDR3, as DNA: TGTGCCAGCAGCTTAGCCCGGACAGGCGAGTACCAAGAGACCCAGTACTTC. This rearrangement joins TRBV7-9 to TRBJ2-5, with 7 bases matching TRBD1. V shed 0 bases and J 0 bases; nucleotides not matched to a gene: 7. This CDR3 is built from 17 residues. In germline, CDR1 is SEHNR, CDR2 FQNEAQ (reference sequence). Full variable domain (missing parts from reference TRBV7-9 and TRBJ2-5): DTGVSQNPRHKITKRGQNVTFRCDPISEHNRLYWYRQTLGQGPEFLTYFQNEAQLEKSRLLSDRFSAERPKGSFSTLEIQRTEQGDSAMYLCASSLARTGEYQETQYFGPGTRLLVL.

This chain uses TRBV15 with TRBJ1-2; possibly TRBD1 for D (6 bases). Germline V lookup: CDR1 LNHNV, CDR2 YYDKDF (reference sequence). The CDR3 runs to 12 residues. Trimming took off 5 bases at V and 2 bases at J, with 6 bases between the two ends. CDR3 residues: CATSDRNYGYTF. CDR3 coding DNA: TGTGCCACCAGCGACAGGAACTATGGCTACACCTTC.

The V and J genes are TRBV9 and TRBJ1-1; 9 bases are shared with TRBD1. V was clipped by 6 bases and J by 11 bases; unmatched bases: 11. The CDR3 is made up of 13 amino acids. Germline loops: CDR1 SGDLS, CDR2 YYNGEE. CDR3 in amino acids: CASTLGQGGVAFF. CDR3 DNA: TGTGCCAGCACCTTGGGACAGGGCGGAGTGGCTTTCTTT. Complete variable domain (other parts from reference TRBV9 and TRBJ1-1): DSGVTQTPKHLITATGQRVTLRCSPRSGDLSVYWYQQSLDQGLQFLIQYYNGEERAKGNILERFSAQQFPDLHSELNLSSLELGDSALYFCASTLGQGGVAFFGQGTRLTVV.

The gene calls are TRBV28 and TRBJ1-3; D gene ambiguous. Germline loops: CDR1 MDHEN, CDR2 SYDVKM. Deletions cut 3 bases from V and 0 bases from J, with 18 bases between. The CDR3 extends over 18 amino acids. The CDR3 DNA reads as TGTGCCAGCAGTTTTAGGCGGACGCCAATAATCTCTGGAAACACCATATATTTT. It codes for CASSFRRTPIISGNTIYF.

The chain employs TRBV11-2 and TRBJ2-3; TRBD2 matches 7 bases. Trimming at V came to 4 bases and at J to 5 bases, leaving 9 bases not matched to a gene. The CDR3 spans 15 residues. The germline V gene has CDR1 SGHAT and CDR2 FQNNGV. CDR3 bases: TGTGCCAGCAGCTCCCGCGGGAGAGGGAGAGATACGCAGTATTTT. Encoded protein: CASSSRGRGRDTQYF.

This chain uses TRBV28 with TRBJ2-5; 11 positions agree with TRBD1. Germline CDR1 MDHEN, CDR2 SYDVKM. The CDR3 sequence is 14 residues long. Losses at the gene ends were 6 bases for V and 4 bases for J; bases not matched to a gene: 4. CDR3 sequence: CASRTGTGGETQYF. Here the CDR3 DNA reads TGTGCCAGCAGAACCGGGACAGGGGGAGAGACCCAGTACTTC.

The V gene is TRBV7-9, the J gene TRBJ2-1, with 14 bases identical to TRBD2. This CDR3 is built from 17 residues. V shed 1 base and J 3 bases; nucleotides not matched to a gene: 2. The germline gives CDR1 SEHNR, CDR2 FQNEAQ (reference sequence). The CDR3 DNA reads TGTGCCAGCAGCTTAGGGGGACTAGCGGGAGACTACAATGAGCAGTTCTTC. Its translation: CASSLGGLAGDYNEQFF.

The chain uses TRBV27 and TRBJ2-7, with 8 nucleotides matching TRBD1. This CDR3 is built from 16 residues. V gave up 2 bases and J gave up 3 bases; unmatched junction bases: 9. Germline CDR1 reads MNHEY; CDR2 reads SMNVEV (reference sequence). Here the CDR3 DNA reads TGTGCCAGCAGTTTAAAGACCGGGACAGGACGCTACGAGCAGTACTTC. It specifies CASSLKTGTGRYEQYF.

This rearrangement joins TRBV27 to TRBJ2-7, with a tentative D call TRBD2 (7 bases). The CDR3 runs to 16 residues. Germline assignment: CDR1 MNHEY and CDR2 SMNVEV (reference sequence). Trimming shortened V by 5 bases and J by 7 bases, and 24 bases separated the two germline ends. CDR3 amino acids: CASSALGGRAFLEQYF. CDR3 nucleotides: TGTGCCAGCAGTGCCCTAGGGGGGAGGGCCTTTTTGGAGCAGTACTTC.

The rearrangement joins TRBV6-5 to TRBJ2-2, with no clear D. The CDR3 spans 13 residues. CDR1 is MNHEY and CDR2 is SVGAGI in the germline V gene. V was cut by 7 bases and J by 8 bases, with 14 bases left in between. CDR3 sequence (DNA): TGTGCCAGCACGTCCGGTCGGACGGGGGAGCTGTTTTTT. Its translation: CASTSGRTGELFF.

The rearrangement links TRBV2 to TRBJ2-2; TRBD1 matches at 7 bases. From germline, CDR1 is SNHLY and CDR2 FYNNEI. With 5 bases clipped from V and 4 bases from J, the junction kept 13 bases outside the gene matches. This CDR3 has 17 residues. The CDR3: CASSNTGDPFPTGELFF. The CDR3 nucleotides are TGTGCCAGCAGTAACACAGGGGACCCCTTTCCCACCGGGGAGCTGTTTTTT.

V and J are TRBV28 and TRBJ2-5; TRBD2 matches 10 bases. Per germline, CDR1 MDHEN and CDR2 SYDVKM. The CDR3 length is 16 residues. V shed 6 bases, J shed 7 bases, and the junction held 14 bases outside the gene matches. CDR3 DNA sequence: TGTGCCAGCAGGCCCTCCCTAGCGGGAGTTCTTGGGACCCAGTACTTC. Translation gives CASRPSLAGVLGTQYF.

The chain employs TRBV28 and TRBJ2-7, with D perhaps TRBD1 (5 bases). CDR3 length equals 14 residues. CDR1 and CDR2 from the germline V gene are MDHEN and SYDVKM. With 3 bases removed from V and 3 bases from J, the gap between germline ends came to 12 bases. This chain's CDR3 is CASSFGQGFYEQYF. The CDR3 coding sequence is TGTGCCAGCAGTTTCGGCCAGGGTTTCTACGAGCAGTACTTC.

The chain uses TRBV27 and TRBJ2-7; TRBD1 aligns across 8 bases. Germline V gene lookup returns CDR1 MNHEY and CDR2 SMNVEV (reference sequence). The CDR3 has 15 residues. V shed 6 bases, J shed 3 bases, and the junction held 10 bases outside the gene matches. CDR3 sequence reads: CASSSDRGANYEQYF. The CDR3 coding sequence is TGTGCCAGCAGCTCAGACAGGGGCGCAAACTACGAGCAGTACTTC.

The chain is built from TRBV13 and TRBJ1-5; 10 nucleotides align to TRBD1. CDR3 length equals 15 residues. Losses at the gene ends were 3 bases for V and 7 bases for J; bases not matched to a gene: 6. Germline lookup yields CDR1 PRHDT and CDR2 FYEKMQ (reference sequence). The CDR3 sequence is CASSLGQGRMQPQHF. The CDR3 DNA reads TGTGCCAGCAGCTTGGGACAGGGGCGAATGCAGCCCCAGCATTTT.

The V and J genes are TRBV7-3 and TRBJ2-3, with 7 bases identical to TRBD2. This CDR3 is built from 15 residues. V lost 7 bases to trimming and J lost 1 base; unmatched junction nucleotides: 8. Germline loops: CDR1 SGHTA, CDR2 FQGTGA. CDR3 amino acids: CASTLGLAGTDTQYF. The DNA for the CDR3 is TGTGCCAGCACCCTGGGGCTAGCGGGCACAGATACGCAGTATTTT.

The chain couples TRBV11-2 to TRBJ2-7, with D possibly TRBD2 on 6 matching bases. Germline CDR1 SGHAT, CDR2 FQNNGV. This CDR3 contains 15 residues. The V gene lost 5 bases and the J gene lost 0 bases, with 14 bases spanning the gap. CDR3 region: CASSPGLKSSYEQYF. As DNA, the CDR3 is TGTGCCAGCAGCCCGGGACTGAAGAGCTCCTACGAGCAGTACTTC. Together with reference TRBV11-2 and TRBJ2-7, the CDR3 gives the full variable domain: EAGVAQSPRYKIIEKRQSVAFWCNPISGHATLYWYQQILGQGPKLLIQFQNNGVVDDSQLPKDRFSAERLKGVDSTLKIQPAKLEDSAVYLCASSPGLKSSYEQYFGPGTRLTVT.

The rearrangement uses TRBV5-4 and TRBJ1-5; possible D gene TRBD1, 5 bases. The V gene lost 4 bases and the J gene lost 2 bases, with 16 bases spanning the gap. CDR1 and CDR2 (germline): SGHNT, YYREEE (reference sequence). This CDR3 contains 16 residues. This chain's CDR3 is CASSHNGGAGNQPQHF. For the CDR3, the DNA is TGTGCCAGCAGCCACAACGGGGGAGCGGGCAATCAGCCCCAGCATTTT. Looking up the rest from reference TRBV5-4 and TRBJ1-5 gives the full variable domain: ETGVTQSPTHLIKTRGQQVTLRCSSQSGHNTVSWYQQALGQGPQFIFQYYREEENGRGNFPPRFSGLQFPNYSSELNVNALELDDSALYLCASSHNGGAGNQPQHFGDGTRLSIL.

The genes are TRBV11-2 and TRBJ2-5; D is unresolved. The DNA end is more similar to TRBJ2-7, so the J call may be wrong. Germline V gene lookup returns CDR1 SGHAT and CDR2 FQNNGV. The CDR3 length is 13 residues. The chain's CDR3 is CASSSPAINEQYF. As DNA, the CDR3 is TGTGCCAGCAGCTCCCCGGCGATCAACGAGCAGTACTTC.

This clone appeared a single time. The J gene is TRBJ1-1, the V gene TRBV5-4; D is uncertain. The germline gives CDR1 SGHNT, CDR2 YYREEE (reference sequence). Trimming stripped 0 bases from V and 3 bases from J, with 12 bases between. The CDR3 extends over 15 amino acids. The CDR3 nucleotides read TGTGCCAGCAGCTTGGCCGGAAGGGATCACACTGAAGCTTTCTTT. It codes for CASSLAGRDHTEAFF. Drawing the rest from reference TRBV5-4 and TRBJ1-1, the complete variable domain is ETGVTQSPTHLIKTRGQQVTLRCSSQSGHNTVSWYQQALGQGPQFIFQYYREEENGRGNFPPRFSGLQFPNYSSELNVNALELDDSALYLCASSLAGRDHTEAFFGQGTRLTVV.

The V and J genes are TRBV27 and TRBJ1-4; D not resolved. The germline V gene has CDR1 MNHEY and CDR2 SMNVEV (reference sequence). The V end was cut by 2 bases, the J end by 4 bases, with 8 bases between. CDR3 size: 14 residues. Written as DNA, the CDR3 is TGTGCCAGCAGTTTAGGAGGGTTTAATGAAAAACTGTTTTTT. This gives the protein CASSLGGFNEKLFF.

This clone has just one count. Other DNA sequences in this specimen translate into the identical CDR3. V is TRBV4-3 and J is TRBJ1-1; TRBD1 might be the D (6 bases). The CDR3 has 14 residues. Trimming took off 1 base at V and 1 base at J, with 7 bases between the two ends. CDR1 is LGHNA and CDR2 is YSLEER in the germline V gene. CDR3: CASSQGTANTEAFF. The CDR3 coding sequence is TGCGCCAGCAGCCAAGGGACAGCGAACACTGAAGCTTTCTTT.

This clone was recorded only once. The chain is built from TRBV7-6 and TRBJ1-1; perhaps TRBD1 as D (5 bases). Germline assignment: CDR1 SGHVS and CDR2 FNYEAQ. The ends were cut back, 6 bases at V and 5 bases at J, with 10 bases in the middle. This CDR3 region has 12 residues. CDR3 in amino acids: CASSGRGTEAFF. In nucleotides, the CDR3 is TGTGCCAGCAGTGGACGGGGGACTGAAGCTTTCTTT.